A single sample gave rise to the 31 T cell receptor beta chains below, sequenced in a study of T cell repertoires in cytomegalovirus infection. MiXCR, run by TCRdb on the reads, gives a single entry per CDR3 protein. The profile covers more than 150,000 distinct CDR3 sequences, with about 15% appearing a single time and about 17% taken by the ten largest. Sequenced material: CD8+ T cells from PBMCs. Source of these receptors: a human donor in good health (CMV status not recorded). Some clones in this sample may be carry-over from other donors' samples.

CDR3 sequence reads: CASSYPGYNYGYTF. CDR3 nucleotides: TGTGCCAGCAGTTACCCCGGCTATAACTATGGCTACACCTTC. The rearrangement links TRBV6-2 or TRBV6-3 to TRBJ1-2; D ambiguous. The germline V and J ends were trimmed by 2 bases and 1 base, with 8 bases remaining between them. CDR1 MNHEY and CDR2 SVGEGT come from the germline V gene. The CDR3 sequence is 14 residues long.

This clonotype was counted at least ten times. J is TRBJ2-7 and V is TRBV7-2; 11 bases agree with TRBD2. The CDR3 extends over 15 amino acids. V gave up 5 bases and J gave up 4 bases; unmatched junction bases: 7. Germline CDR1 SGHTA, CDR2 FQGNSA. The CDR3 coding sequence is TGTGCCAGCAGCCGGGGACTAGCGGATAGATACGAGCAGTACTTC. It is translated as CASSRGLADRYEQYF. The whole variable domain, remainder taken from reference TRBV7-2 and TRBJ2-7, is GAGVSQSPSNKVTEKGKDVELRCDPISGHTALYWYRQSLGQGLEFLIYFQGNSAPDKSGLPSDRFSAERTGGSVSTLTIQRTQQEDSAVYLCASSRGLADRYEQYFGPGTRLTVT.

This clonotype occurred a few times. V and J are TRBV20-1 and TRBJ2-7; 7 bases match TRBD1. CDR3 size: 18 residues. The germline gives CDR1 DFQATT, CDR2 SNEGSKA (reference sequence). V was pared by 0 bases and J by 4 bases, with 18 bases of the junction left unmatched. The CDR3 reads CSARDDRAWDSPIYEQYF. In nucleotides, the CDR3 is TGCAGTGCTAGAGATGATCGGGCGTGGGACAGCCCCATATACGAGCAGTACTTC.

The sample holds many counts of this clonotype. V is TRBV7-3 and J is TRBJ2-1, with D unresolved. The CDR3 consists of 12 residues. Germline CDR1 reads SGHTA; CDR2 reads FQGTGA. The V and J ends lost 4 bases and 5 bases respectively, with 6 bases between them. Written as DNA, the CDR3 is TGTGCCAGCAGCTCCAGCGACAATGAGCAGTTCTTC. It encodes CASSSSDNEQFF.

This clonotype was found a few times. CDR3 in DNA: TGTGCCAGCAGCCCGGCGGGACTAGCGTTGGATACGCAGTATTTT. It is translated as CASSPAGLALDTQYF. The gene calls are TRBV7-8 and TRBJ2-3; 10 bases are a match to TRBD2. Trimming cost V 5 bases and J 6 bases; bases outside gene matches: 8. Germline CDR1 reads SGHVS; CDR2 reads FQNEAQ. This CDR3 has 15 amino acids.

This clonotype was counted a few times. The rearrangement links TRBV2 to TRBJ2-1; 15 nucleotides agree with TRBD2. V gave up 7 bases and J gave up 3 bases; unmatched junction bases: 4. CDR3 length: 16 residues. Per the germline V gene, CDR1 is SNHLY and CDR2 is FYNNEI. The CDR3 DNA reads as TGTGCCAGCAAGGGACTAGCGGGAGGCTTCTACAATGAGCAGTTCTTC. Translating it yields CASKGLAGGFYNEQFF.

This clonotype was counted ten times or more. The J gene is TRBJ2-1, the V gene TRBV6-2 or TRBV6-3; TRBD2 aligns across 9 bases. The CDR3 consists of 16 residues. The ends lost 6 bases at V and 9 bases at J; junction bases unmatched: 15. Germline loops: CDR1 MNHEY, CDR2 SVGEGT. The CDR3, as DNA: TGTGCCAGCAGCGGACTAGCGAAGGGTATTGCGGGTGAGCAGTTCTTC. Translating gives CASSGLAKGIAGEQFF.

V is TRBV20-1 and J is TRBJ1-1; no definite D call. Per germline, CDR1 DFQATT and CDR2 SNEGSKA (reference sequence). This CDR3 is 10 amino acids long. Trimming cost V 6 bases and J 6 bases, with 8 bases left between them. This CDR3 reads CSASIPEAFF. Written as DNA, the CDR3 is TGCAGTGCCAGCATCCCTGAAGCTTTCTTT.

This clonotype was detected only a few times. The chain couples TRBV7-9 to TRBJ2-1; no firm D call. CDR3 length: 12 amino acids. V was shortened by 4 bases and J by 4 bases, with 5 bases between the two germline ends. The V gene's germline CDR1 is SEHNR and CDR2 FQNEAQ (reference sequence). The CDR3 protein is CASSSVYNEQFF. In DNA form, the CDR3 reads TGTGCCAGCAGCTCTGTTTACAATGAGCAGTTCTTC. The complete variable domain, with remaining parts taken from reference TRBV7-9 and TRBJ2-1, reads DTGVSQNPRHKITKRGQNVTFRCDPISEHNRLYWYRQTLGQGPEFLTYFQNEAQLEKSRLLSDRFSAERPKGSFSTLEIQRTEQGDSAMYLCASSSVYNEQFFGPGTRLTVL.

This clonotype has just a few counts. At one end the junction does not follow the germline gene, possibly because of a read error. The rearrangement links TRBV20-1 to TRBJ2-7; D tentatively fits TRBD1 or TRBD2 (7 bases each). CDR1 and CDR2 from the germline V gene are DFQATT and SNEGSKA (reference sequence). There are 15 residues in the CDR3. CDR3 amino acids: CSVQGGGQTIHEQNF. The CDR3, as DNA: TGCAGTGTCCAGGGAGGGGGACAGACTATCCACGAGCAGAACTTC.

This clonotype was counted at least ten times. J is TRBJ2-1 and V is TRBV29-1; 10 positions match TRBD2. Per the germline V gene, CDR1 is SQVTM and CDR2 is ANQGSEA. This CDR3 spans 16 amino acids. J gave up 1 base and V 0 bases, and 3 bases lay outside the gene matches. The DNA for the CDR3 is TGCAGCGTTGAAGATCTAGCGGGGGTATCCTACAATGAGCAGTTCTTC. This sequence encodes CSVEDLAGVSYNEQFF.

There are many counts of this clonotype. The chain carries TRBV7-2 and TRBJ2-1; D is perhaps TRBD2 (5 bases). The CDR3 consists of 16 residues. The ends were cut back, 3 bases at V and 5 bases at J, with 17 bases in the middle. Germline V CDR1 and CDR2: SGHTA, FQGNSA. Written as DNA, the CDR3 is TGTGCCAGCAGCTTCCGCCGAGGGTTCAGGAACAATGAGCAGTTCTTC. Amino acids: CASSFRRGFRNNEQFF.

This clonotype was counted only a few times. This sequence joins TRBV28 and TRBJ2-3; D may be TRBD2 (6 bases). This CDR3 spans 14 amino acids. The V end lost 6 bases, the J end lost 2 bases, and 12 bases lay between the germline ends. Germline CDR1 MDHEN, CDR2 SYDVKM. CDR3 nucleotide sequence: TGTGCCAGCAGCCGCAGACTAGTCACAGATACGCAGTATTTT. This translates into CASSRRLVTDTQYF.

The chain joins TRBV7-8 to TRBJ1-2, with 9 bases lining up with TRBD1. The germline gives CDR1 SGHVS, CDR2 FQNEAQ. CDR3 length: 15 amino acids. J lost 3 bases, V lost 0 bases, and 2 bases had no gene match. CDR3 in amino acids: CASSLAGQGYYGYTF. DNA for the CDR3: TGTGCCAGCAGCTTAGCAGGACAGGGGTACTATGGCTACACCTTC.

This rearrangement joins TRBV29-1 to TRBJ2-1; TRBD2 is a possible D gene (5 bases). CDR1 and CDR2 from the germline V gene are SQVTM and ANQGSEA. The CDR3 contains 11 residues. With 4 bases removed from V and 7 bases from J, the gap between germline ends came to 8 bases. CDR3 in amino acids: CSVGGGNEQFF. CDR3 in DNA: TGCAGCGTTGGTGGAGGAAATGAGCAGTTCTTC.

The CDR3: CSALGTSGRLRGVEQYF. For the CDR3, the DNA is TGCAGTGCTTTGGGGACTAGCGGGCGGTTAAGAGGCGTGGAGCAGTACTTC. The rearrangement joins TRBV20-1 to TRBJ2-7; TRBD2 aligns across 12 bases. The CDR3 is 17 residues long. V trimming: 5 bases; J trimming: 7 bases; junction bases outside the gene matches: 18. Looked up from germline, CDR1 is DFQATT and CDR2 is SNEGSKA (reference sequence).

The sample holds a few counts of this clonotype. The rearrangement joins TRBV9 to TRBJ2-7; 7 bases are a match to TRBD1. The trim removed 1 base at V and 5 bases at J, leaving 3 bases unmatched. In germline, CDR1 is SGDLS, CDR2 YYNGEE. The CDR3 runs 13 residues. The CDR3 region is CASSVRDSHEQYF. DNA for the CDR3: TGTGCCAGCAGCGTAAGGGACAGCCACGAGCAGTACTTC.

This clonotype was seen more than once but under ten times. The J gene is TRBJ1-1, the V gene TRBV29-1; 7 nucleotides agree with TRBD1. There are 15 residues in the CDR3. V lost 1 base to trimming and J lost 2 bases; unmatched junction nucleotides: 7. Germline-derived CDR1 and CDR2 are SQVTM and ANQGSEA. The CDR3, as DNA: TGCAGCGTTGAAGGCCCCGGGACAGCAAACACTGAAGCTTTCTTT. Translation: CSVEGPGTANTEAFF.

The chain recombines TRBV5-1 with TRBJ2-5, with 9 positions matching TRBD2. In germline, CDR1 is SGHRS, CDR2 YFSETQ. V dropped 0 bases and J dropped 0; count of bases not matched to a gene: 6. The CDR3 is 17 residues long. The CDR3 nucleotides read TGCGCCAGCAGCTTGGGACTAGCGGTCGGCTACCAAGAGACCCAGTACTTC. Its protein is CASSLGLAVGYQETQYF.

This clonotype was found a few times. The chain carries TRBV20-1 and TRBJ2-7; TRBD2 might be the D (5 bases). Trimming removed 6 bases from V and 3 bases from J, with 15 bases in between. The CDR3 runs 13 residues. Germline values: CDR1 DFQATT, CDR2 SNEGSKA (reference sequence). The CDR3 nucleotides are TGCAGTGCCCACGGAGGCCAAGACTACGAGCAGTACTTC. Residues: CSAHGGQDYEQYF.

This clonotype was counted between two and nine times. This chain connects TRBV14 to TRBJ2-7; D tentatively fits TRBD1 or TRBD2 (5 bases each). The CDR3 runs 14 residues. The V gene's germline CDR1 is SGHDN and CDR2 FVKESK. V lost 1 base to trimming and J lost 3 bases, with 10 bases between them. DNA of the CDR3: TGTGCCAGCAGCCAAGGGGACCCAATCTACGAGCAGTACTTC. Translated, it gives CASSQGDPIYEQYF.

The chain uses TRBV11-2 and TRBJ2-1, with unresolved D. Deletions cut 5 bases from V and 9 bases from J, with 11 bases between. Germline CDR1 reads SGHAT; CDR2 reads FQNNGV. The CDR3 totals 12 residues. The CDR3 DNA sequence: TGTGCCAGCAGCCGTGAATTGAGTGAGCAGTTCTTC. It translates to CASSRELSEQFF.

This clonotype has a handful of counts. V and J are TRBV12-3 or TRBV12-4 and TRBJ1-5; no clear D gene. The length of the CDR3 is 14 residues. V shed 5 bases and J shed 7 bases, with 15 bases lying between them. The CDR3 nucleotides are TGTGCCAGCAGTCTTAACCCCTCTGGACAGCCCCAGCATTTT. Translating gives CASSLNPSGQPQHF.

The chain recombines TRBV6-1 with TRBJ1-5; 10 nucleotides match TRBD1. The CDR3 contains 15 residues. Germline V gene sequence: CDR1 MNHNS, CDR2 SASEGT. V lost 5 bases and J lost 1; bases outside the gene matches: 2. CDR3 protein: CASSQDRGSNQPQHF. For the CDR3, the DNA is TGTGCCAGCAGTCAGGACAGGGGGAGCAATCAGCCCCAGCATTTT.

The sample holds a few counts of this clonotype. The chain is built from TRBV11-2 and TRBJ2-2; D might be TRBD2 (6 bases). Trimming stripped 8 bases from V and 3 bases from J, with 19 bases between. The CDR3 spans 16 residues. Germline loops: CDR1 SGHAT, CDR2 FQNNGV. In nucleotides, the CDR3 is TGTGCCAGCCAATGGAGGTGGGAGGCTCACACCGGGGAGCTGTTTTTT. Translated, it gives CASQWRWEAHTGELFF.

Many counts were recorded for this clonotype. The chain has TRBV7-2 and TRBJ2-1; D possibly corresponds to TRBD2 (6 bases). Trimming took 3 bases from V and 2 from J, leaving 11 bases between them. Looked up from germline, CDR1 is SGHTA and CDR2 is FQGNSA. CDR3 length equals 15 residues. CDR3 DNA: TGTGCCAGCAGCTTGGGACTCCCGCCCTACAATGAGCAGTTCTTC. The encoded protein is CASSLGLPPYNEQFF.

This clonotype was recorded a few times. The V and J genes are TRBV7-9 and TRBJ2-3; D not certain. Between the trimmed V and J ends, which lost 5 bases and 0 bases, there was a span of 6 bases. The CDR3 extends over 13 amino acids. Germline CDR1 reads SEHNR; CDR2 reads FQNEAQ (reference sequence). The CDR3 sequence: CASSAASTDTQYF. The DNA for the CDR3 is TGTGCCAGCAGCGCCGCTAGCACAGATACGCAGTATTTT.

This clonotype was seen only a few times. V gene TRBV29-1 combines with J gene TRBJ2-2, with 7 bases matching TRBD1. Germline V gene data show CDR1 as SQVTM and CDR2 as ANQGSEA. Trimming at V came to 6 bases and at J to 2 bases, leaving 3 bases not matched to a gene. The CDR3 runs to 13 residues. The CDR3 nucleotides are TGCAGCGTCGGGACAGCAAACACCGGGGAGCTGTTTTTT. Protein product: CSVGTANTGELFF.

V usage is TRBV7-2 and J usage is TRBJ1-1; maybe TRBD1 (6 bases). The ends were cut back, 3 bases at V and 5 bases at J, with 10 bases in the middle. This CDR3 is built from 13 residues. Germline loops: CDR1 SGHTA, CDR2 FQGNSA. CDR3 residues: CASSFGGATEAFF. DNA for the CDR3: TGTGCCAGCAGCTTTGGGGGGGCGACTGAAGCTTTCTTT.

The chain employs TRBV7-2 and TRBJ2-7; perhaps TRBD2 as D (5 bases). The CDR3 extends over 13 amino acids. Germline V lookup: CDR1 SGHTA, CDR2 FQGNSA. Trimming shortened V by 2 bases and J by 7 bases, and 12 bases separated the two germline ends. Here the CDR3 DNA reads TGTGCCAGCAGCTTAAAAACGACGGGGGAGCAGTACTTC. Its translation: CASSLKTTGEQYF.

The CDR3 region has the DNA TGCAGTGCTAGGGACGTGAGACTAGCGGGGGCCCCCTACAATGAGCAGTTCTTC. Translation gives CSARDVRLAGAPYNEQFF. The chain carries TRBV20-1 and TRBJ2-1, with TRBD2 matching 12 bases. The CDR3 contains 18 residues. V was clipped by 3 bases and J by 2 bases; unmatched bases: 11. Germline V CDR1 and CDR2: DFQATT, SNEGSKA (reference sequence).